The clone carrying this T cell receptor (beta chain) was seen only once. Trimming removed 2 bases at V and 8 bases at J, with 15 bases between. CDR1 is SGHVS and CDR2 is FQNEAQ in the germline V gene. The CDR3 spans 15 residues. The record originates from a study of shared clonotypes between healthy human individuals. Clones were read by immunoSEQ multiplex PCR, and TCRdb kept only the in-frame ones, dropping some. The data contain around 1.1 million clones, roughly 74% of them singletons. The sequence came from a man younger than 35 in good health. Some clones in this sample may be carry-over from other donors' samples. Sequencing used memory CD4+ T cells from PBMCs. Indicated subset: CD45RA-negative fraction. The rearrangement uses TRBV7-8 and TRBJ1-4; maybe TRBD1 (5 bases). This CDR3 is CASSLRGAKWEKLFF. The CDR3 region has the DNA TGTGCCAGCAGCTTAAGAGGGGCCAAGTGGGAAAAACTGTTTTTT. The full variable domain, rest sourced from reference TRBV7-8 and TRBJ1-4, is GAGVSQSPRYKVAKRGQDVALRCDPISGHVSLFWYQQALGQGPEFLTYFQNEAQLDKSGLPSDRFFAERPEGSVSTLKIQRTQQEDSAVYLCASSLRGAKWEKLFFGSGTQLSVL.